This T cell receptor beta chain emerged from a study of breast tumors, draining lymph nodes, adjacent tissues. Comments on this clonotype: What it recognizes is unknown.

Study outcomes and limitations: Compared with lymph nodes, tumors were less diverse; compared with nontumor tissue, more. Findings are consistent with lymph node origin and intratumoral expansion of most tumor T cells. Luminal-like breast cancer showed significantly greater tumor-nontumor repertoire similarity than basal-like breast cancer did.

MiXCR, applied by TCRdb to the multiplex PCR reads, yields one record per CDR3 protein. This sample has roughly 100,000 distinct CDR3 sequences, with more than 25% found just once. Breast cancer patients provided tissue from their axillary draining lymph nodes. The CDR3 is 15 amino acids. Germline assignment: CDR1 SGHNT and CDR2 YYREEE (reference sequence). The V and J ends lost 5 bases and 6 bases respectively, with 21 bases between them. The source material was axillary lymph node tissue. This clonotype originated in a female donor with breast cancer. Some clones in this sample may be carry-over from other donors' samples. J is TRBJ2-7 and V is TRBV5-4; possible D gene TRBD1, 6 bases. The CDR3 region has the DNA TGTGCCAGCAGTTTAGGACAGAGAGGAGGTGGCGAGCAGTACTTC. Translated, it gives CASSLGQRGGGEQYF.